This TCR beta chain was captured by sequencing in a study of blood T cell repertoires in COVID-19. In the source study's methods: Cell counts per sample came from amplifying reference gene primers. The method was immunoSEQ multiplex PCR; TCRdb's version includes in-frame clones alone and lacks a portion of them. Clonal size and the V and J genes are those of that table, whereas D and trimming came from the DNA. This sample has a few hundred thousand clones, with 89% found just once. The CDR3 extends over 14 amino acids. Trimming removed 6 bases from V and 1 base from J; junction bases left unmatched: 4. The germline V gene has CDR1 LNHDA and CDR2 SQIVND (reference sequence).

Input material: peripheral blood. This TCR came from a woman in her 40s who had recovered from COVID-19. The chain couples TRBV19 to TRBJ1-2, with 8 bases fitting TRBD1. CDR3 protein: CASSRTGLNYGYTF. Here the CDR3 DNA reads TGTGCCAGTAGCAGGACAGGGCTTAACTATGGCTACACCTTC. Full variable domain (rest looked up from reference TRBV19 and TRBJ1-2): DGGITQSPKYLFRKEGQNVTLSCEQNLNHDAMYWYRQDPGQGLRLIYYSQIVNDFQKGDIAEGYSVSREKKESFPLTVTSAQKNPTAFYLCASSRTGLNYGYTFGSGTRLTVV.